A single T cell receptor beta chain is shown here with its context. V lost 5 bases and J 7 bases, leaving 24 bases between the germline ends. Looked up from germline, CDR1 is SNHLY and CDR2 is FYNNEI. This CDR3 comprises 18 residues. The data belong to a study of T cells in Graves' hyperthyroidism and ophthalmopathy. TCR beta CDR3 regions were amplified from RNA transcripts. First-round RT-PCR with HTBI primers amplified the TCR CDR3 region. TCRdb used MiXCR to reprocess the multiplex PCR reads, holding one entry per CDR3 protein. The sample has roughly 840,000 distinct CDR3 sequences, roughly 37% seen once.

The chain carries TRBV2 and TRBJ1-6; no clear D. The specimen was blood. The sequence derives from a man younger than 35 with Graves' hyperthyroidism. This CDR3 is CASSYWAERRYGNSPLHF. The CDR3 DNA reads TGTGCCAGCAGTTACTGGGCAGAGCGTCGTTACGGGAATTCACCCCTCCACTTT.